Each of the 21 T cell receptor beta chains below was sequenced from the same sample in a study of OX40 agonist ivuxolimab in advanced cancers. The assay was immunoSEQ multiplex PCR, and TCRdb's table has in-frame clones only and misses some. The data show tens of thousands of clones, with 85% to 95% seen just once and around 0.29% held by the top ten. Sequencing used CD4+ or CD8+ T cells sorted from blood, obtained in a trial of the OX40 agonist ivuxolimab. The receptors stem from an adult with an advanced solid tumor such as melanoma, head and neck, liver or kidney cancer.

The gene calls are TRBV5-5 and TRBJ1-5; no reliable D call. This CDR3 region has 15 residues. Germline V gene data show CDR1 as SGHKS and CDR2 as YYEKEE (reference sequence). Trimming shortened V by 0 bases and J by 5 bases, and 12 bases separated the two germline ends. In DNA, the CDR3 is TGTGCCAGCAGCTTGGCCGGGGTATACCATCAGCCCCAGCATTTT. Protein product: CASSLAGVYHQPQHF.

This chain links TRBV4-3 with TRBJ2-7; 9 bases are shared with TRBD1. CDR1 is LGHNA and CDR2 is YSLEER in the germline V gene. This CDR3 is built from 17 residues. J was trimmed by 3 bases and V by 0 bases; bases with no gene match: 9. CDR3 region: CASSQDFGTGMLYEQYF. CDR3 DNA sequence: TGCGCCAGCAGCCAAGATTTCGGGACAGGGATGCTCTACGAGCAGTACTTC.

This sequence joins TRBV7-2 and TRBJ2-1; TRBD2 is a possible D gene (6 bases). Germline V gives CDR1 SGHTA, CDR2 FQGNSA. The V gene lost 1 base and the J gene lost 2 bases, with 12 bases spanning the gap. CDR3 length: 16 residues. This chain's CDR3 is CASSLVGEVTYNEQFF. CDR3 sequence (DNA): TGTGCCAGCAGCTTAGTGGGGGAGGTCACCTACAATGAGCAGTTCTTC.

This clone showed up just a few times. The V gene is TRBV18, the J gene TRBJ1-5; 10 nucleotides agree with TRBD1. The CDR3 loop spans 14 amino acids. V lost 3 bases and J lost 5; bases outside the gene matches: 1. CDR1 and CDR2 from the germline V gene are KGHSH and LQKENI. The CDR3 region has the DNA TGTGCCAGCTCACCTGGGACAGGGGATCAGCCCCAGCATTTT. Its translation: CASSPGTGDQPQHF.

This sequence joins TRBV18 and TRBJ1-5; 10 nucleotides match TRBD1. The CDR3 spans 16 residues. Germline V gene lookup returns CDR1 KGHSH and CDR2 LQKENI. V trimming: 3 bases; J trimming: 1 base; junction bases outside the gene matches: 3. The CDR3 nucleotides are TGTGCCAGCTCACCCCAGGGACAGGGGAGCAATCAGCCCCAGCATTTT. Translated: CASSPQGQGSNQPQHF.

This chain joins TRBV5-1 and TRBJ1-6; possible D gene TRBD1, 6 bases. This CDR3 spans 13 amino acids. V lost 5 bases to trimming and J lost 8 bases, with 11 bases between them. CDR1 and CDR2 from the germline V gene are SGHRS and YFSETQ. As DNA, the CDR3 is TGCGCCAGCAGGCAGGGGCAGGATTCACCCCTCCACTTT. It codes for CASRQGQDSPLHF.

This chain joins TRBV30 and TRBJ2-5, with D possibly being TRBD1 (5 bases). V lost 0 bases and J lost 2, with 7 bases in between. Germline values: CDR1 GTSNPN, CDR2 SVGIG (reference sequence). The CDR3 covers 13 residues. In nucleotides, the CDR3 is TGTGCCTGGAGTGTAAAGGGGCAAGAGACCCAGTACTTC. This sequence encodes CAWSVKGQETQYF.

V and J are TRBV10-2 and TRBJ2-7, with 9 bases matching TRBD2. The CDR3 loop spans 14 amino acids. Germline CDR1 is WSHSY and CDR2 is SAAADI. Trimming at V came to 4 bases and at J to 5 bases, leaving 6 bases not matched to a gene. The CDR3 nucleotides read TGCGCCAGCAGTGTCGTAGCGGGAGAGAACGAGCAGTACTTC. This sequence encodes CASSVVAGENEQYF.

J is TRBJ2-1 and V is TRBV28; no clear D. CDR3 length equals 13 residues. The germline V gene has CDR1 MDHEN and CDR2 SYDVKM. V was pared by 5 bases and J by 4 bases, with 9 bases between. Here the CDR3 reads CASSPPAYNEQFF. Written as DNA, the CDR3 is TGTGCCAGCAGTCCCCCAGCTTACAATGAGCAGTTCTTC.

This chain uses TRBV6-5 with TRBJ1-6; a possible D gene is TRBD1 (6 bases). Germline-derived CDR1 and CDR2 are MNHEY and SVGAGI. The CDR3 contains 15 residues. The V and J ends lost 5 bases and 9 bases respectively, with 17 bases between them. The CDR3 region has the DNA TGTGCCAGCAGTCCTTCCGGGACATTTTTTTCACCCCTCCACTTT. It translates to CASSPSGTFFSPLHF.

The chain has TRBV29-1 and TRBJ1-3, with a tentative D call TRBD1 (5 bases). V shed 2 bases and J shed 3 bases, with 14 bases lying between them. Per germline, CDR1 SQVTM and CDR2 ANQGSEA. The CDR3 runs 15 residues. CDR3 loop: CSVERGSGFGNTIYF. As DNA, the CDR3 is TGCAGCGTTGAAAGGGGTTCAGGGTTTGGAAACACCATATATTTT.

The V call is TRBV10-3, the J call TRBJ2-7; 7 bases fit TRBD1. Losses at the gene ends were 4 bases for V and 3 bases for J; bases not matched to a gene: 9. CDR1 is ENHRY, CDR2 SYGVKD, per germline. The CDR3 totals 15 residues. CDR3 sequence reads: CAISVQAQGFYEQYF. As DNA, the CDR3 is TGTGCCATCAGTGTACAGGCACAGGGGTTCTACGAGCAGTACTTC.

The chain has TRBV19 and TRBJ2-1; the match to TRBD1 covers 11 bases. Looked up from germline, CDR1 is LNHDA and CDR2 is SQIVND (reference sequence). This CDR3 region has 15 residues. Trimming cost V 5 bases and J 8 bases; bases outside gene matches: 8. The CDR3 DNA reads as TGTGCCAGTAGTCTCGGGACAGGGGGTGTGGATGAGCAGTTCTTC. Translating gives CASSLGTGGVDEQFF. Full variable domain (missing parts from reference TRBV19 and TRBJ2-1): DGGITQSPKYLFRKEGQNVTLSCEQNLNHDAMYWYRQDPGQGLRLIYYSQIVNDFQKGDIAEGYSVSREKKESFPLTVTSAQKNPTAFYLCASSLGTGGVDEQFFGPGTRLTVL.

V usage is TRBV5-7 and J usage is TRBJ2-7, with D perhaps TRBD1 (6 bases). TRBV5-7 is an ORF, with its function uncertain. CDR3 length: 14 amino acids. V gave up 5 bases and J gave up 3 bases, with 15 bases separating them. The CDR3 protein is CASSRADRYYEQYF. The CDR3 DNA reads as TGTGCCAGCAGTCGGGCAGACAGGTACTACGAGCAGTACTTC.

The J gene is TRBJ2-3, the V gene TRBV5-4; 14 nucleotides align to TRBD2. Germline V CDR1 and CDR2: SGHNT, YYREEE (reference sequence). The CDR3 spans 17 residues. With 3 bases clipped from V and 2 bases from J, the junction kept 5 bases outside the gene matches. Written as DNA, the CDR3 is TGTGCCAGCAGCTGGGGGACTAGCGGGGGTATCACAGATACGCAGTATTTT. Translating gives CASSWGTSGGITDTQYF.

This chain links TRBV5-4 with TRBJ2-6; a weak D match, TRBD2 (5 bases). This CDR3 spans 16 amino acids. Germline lookup yields CDR1 SGHNT and CDR2 YYREEE (reference sequence). Trimming shortened V by 0 bases and J by 0 bases, and 7 bases separated the two germline ends. CDR3 nucleotide sequence: TGTGCCAGCAGCTTGGTGACTAACTCTGGGGCCAACGTCCTGACTTTC. It yields the protein CASSLVTNSGANVLTF.

The chain combines TRBV5-1 with TRBJ1-1; D possibly corresponds to TRBD1 (5 bases). The CDR3 is 14 amino acids. Trimming removed 4 bases at V and 5 bases at J, with 15 bases between. Germline loops: CDR1 SGHRS, CDR2 YFSETQ. CDR3 protein: CASSLNPGQTEAFF. The CDR3 DNA reads TGCGCCAGCAGCCTCAACCCGGGGCAAACTGAAGCTTTCTTT.

The chain joins TRBV11-3 to TRBJ1-1, with D tentatively TRBD1 (5 bases). The V gene lost 3 bases and the J gene lost 0 bases, with 8 bases spanning the gap. The CDR3 is 14 residues long. Germline V gene data show CDR1 as SGHNT and CDR2 as YENEEA. CDR3 loop: CASSFGGLNTEAFF. In DNA, the CDR3 is TGTGCCAGCAGCTTCGGGGGACTGAACACTGAAGCTTTCTTT.

V usage is TRBV6-4 and J usage is TRBJ1-2; 7 bases map to TRBD1. The V gene end was trimmed by 6 bases and the J gene end by 2 bases; junction bases not matched to a gene: 3. From germline, CDR1 is MRHNA and CDR2 SNTAGT. This CDR3 spans 13 amino acids. CDR3 coding DNA: TGTGCCAGCAGCCGGGACAGAAACTATGGCTACACCTTC. Its translation is CASSRDRNYGYTF.

V gene TRBV7-8 combines with J gene TRBJ1-3; 8 bases match TRBD1. The CDR3 runs 16 residues. Trimming at V came to 2 bases and at J to 2 bases, leaving 5 bases not matched to a gene. Germline assignment: CDR1 SGHVS and CDR2 FQNEAQ. DNA of the CDR3: TGTGCCAGCAGCTTACGGGACAGGACCGCTGGAAACACCATATATTTT. It yields the protein CASSLRDRTAGNTIYF.

Concerning this clone: The sample has other DNA sequences that encode this CDR3 too. The J gene is TRBJ2-1, the V gene TRBV19; the D gene is possibly TRBD1 (6 bases). This CDR3 contains 14 residues. CDR1 and CDR2 from the germline V gene are LNHDA and SQIVND (reference sequence). Trimming removed 1 base at V and 6 bases at J, with 10 bases between. CDR3 amino acids: CASSIGGLGNEQFF. The CDR3 region has the DNA TGTGCCAGTAGTATAGGGGGGCTAGGCAATGAGCAGTTCTTC.